This is a list of T cell receptor beta chains from one sample in a study of neoadjuvant nivolumab and ipilimumab in lung cancer. Profiling relied on immunoSEQ multiplex PCR, and the TCRdb table lists in-frame clones only, not all of them. The sample lists about 9,000 clones, over 70% occurring once. Specimen: tumor tissue, collected after neoadjuvant nivolumab, alone or with ipilimumab, at or shortly before surgery. These TCRs come from an adult with non-small cell lung cancer. CDR3s include the opening cysteine and the closing phenylalanine or tryptophan. A D gene is named only where the DNA matches it firmly.

CDR3 protein	D gene	J gene	V gene
CAWSRREFTDTQYF	TRBD2	TRBJ2-3	TRBV30
CASSIAKSYEQYF	-	TRBJ2-7	TRBV19
CASSLGIQPQHF	-	TRBJ1-5	TRBV7-9
CASSLGDRDTEAFF	TRBD1	TRBJ1-1	TRBV5-4
CAISLVDEQFF	-	TRBJ2-1	TRBV10-3
CAWSDAGSYGYTF	-	TRBJ1-2	TRBV30
CASSGARGNQPQHF	-	TRBJ1-5	TRBV2
CASSLRGYGPLEAFF	-	TRBJ1-1	TRBV5-6
CASRQGRVNTEAFF	TRBD1	TRBJ1-1	TRBV6-5
CASSPLSGGRNIQYF	TRBD2	TRBJ2-4	TRBV7-8
CASSLAGSYEQYF	-	TRBJ2-7	TRBV27
CASSSRDSPTEAFF	-	TRBJ1-1	TRBV7-6
CASRERGHIQYF	-	TRBJ2-4	TRBV2
CASRLATRRTGHPQRYF	-	TRBJ2-7	TRBV12-2
CASSRPGNEKLFF	-	TRBJ1-4	TRBV14
CASSPRYKDGYTF	-	TRBJ1-2	TRBV27
CASSPRPGQDRYHTDTQYF	TRBD1	TRBJ2-3	TRBV13
CASSLDLRSGSQHEQYF	TRBD2	TRBJ2-7	TRBV11-2
CASSLEVLSGELFF	-	TRBJ2-2	TRBV5-1
CASSDYRGAQYF	TRBD1	TRBJ2-3	TRBV7-9
CASSLAAFHEQYF	-	TRBJ2-7	TRBV7-9
CASSPARSSYEQYF	-	TRBJ2-7	TRBV18
CASSYDRNYGYTF	-	TRBJ1-2	TRBV6-5
CASSRWDSVVYGYTF	TRBD1	TRBJ1-2	TRBV6-6
CSASPNTEAFF	-	TRBJ1-1	TRBV20-1
CASSPQGAPEAFF	-	TRBJ1-1	TRBV18
CASSTIGQPQETQYF	-	TRBJ2-5	TRBV7-9
CASSLGGEQLFF	-	TRBJ1-4	TRBV5-1
CASSLRQNTGELFF	-	TRBJ2-2	TRBV5-1
CASSLGGVETQYF	-	TRBJ2-5	TRBV5-6
CASSTGVNQPQHF	-	TRBJ1-5	TRBV19
CASSQEGQPGATEQYF	TRBD1	TRBJ2-7	TRBV4-2
CASSLDSPLNTEAFF	-	TRBJ1-1	TRBV11-2
CASSTFTGGYTEAFF	-	TRBJ1-1	TRBV5-6
CASSSQSYNRGETQYF	TRBD1	TRBJ2-5	TRBV5-5
CASRKPGQGSGNTIYF	TRBD1	TRBJ1-3	TRBV6-6
CASSYFGQAVTQPQHF	TRBD1	TRBJ1-5	TRBV6-6
CSAQESGGYTF	-	TRBJ1-2	TRBV29-1
CSAENTYEQYF	-	TRBJ2-7	TRBV20-1
CASSFRTGSETQYF	-	TRBJ2-5	TRBV6-5
CASSEILLSGSSYEQYF	TRBD2	TRBJ2-7	TRBV10-2
CASSYRYMNTEAFF	-	TRBJ1-1	TRBV6-6